This TCR beta chain appears in the sequencing data of a study of beta chain features in type 1 diabetes. In the case of this clone: The antigen is unknown.

Reverse transcription of all isolated RNA meant that expressed TCRB transcripts were sequenced. The read count averaged approximately 4 million across naive, central memory and regulatory T cell samples. Repertoires were generated with immunoSEQ multiplex PCR, while TCRdb's copy carries only in-frame clones and drops some. The repertoire includes roughly 400,000 clones, over 8.5% of them detected once, and about 0.64% sits in the top ten. Study-wide points: A moderate, significant TCRB CDR3 shortening appeared in type 1 diabetes across four CD4+ subsets. The analysis here could not establish whether HLA type shapes TCRB rearrangement. The study found fewer insertions and more deletions at VDJ junctions in type 1 diabetes patients.

The CDR3 has 16 residues. The V gene end was trimmed by 5 bases and the J gene end by 2 bases; junction bases not matched to a gene: 10. Germline V CDR1 and CDR2: MDHEN, SYDVKM. The sequenced material came from central memory CD4+ T cells from blood. The rearrangement links TRBV28 to TRBJ1-2; 8 bases fit TRBD1. This clonotype was obtained from a man younger than 45 with type 1 diabetes. CDR3 DNA sequence: TGTGCCAGCAGTCTCATTCAGGGGGCAGGGAACTATGGCTACACCTTC. Its protein product is CASSLIQGAGNYGYTF.